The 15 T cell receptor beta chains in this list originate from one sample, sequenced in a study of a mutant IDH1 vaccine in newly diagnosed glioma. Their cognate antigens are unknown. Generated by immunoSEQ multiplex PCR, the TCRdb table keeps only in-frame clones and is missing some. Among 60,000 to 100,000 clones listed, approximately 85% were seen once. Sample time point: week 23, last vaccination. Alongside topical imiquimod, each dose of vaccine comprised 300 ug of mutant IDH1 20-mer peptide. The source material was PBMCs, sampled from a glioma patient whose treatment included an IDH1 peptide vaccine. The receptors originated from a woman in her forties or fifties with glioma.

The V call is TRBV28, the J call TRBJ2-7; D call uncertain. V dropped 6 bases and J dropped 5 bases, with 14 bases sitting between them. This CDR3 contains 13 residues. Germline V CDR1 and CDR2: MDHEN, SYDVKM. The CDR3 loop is CASSVAATNEQYF. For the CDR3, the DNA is TGTGCCAGCAGCGTCGCCGCCACGAACGAGCAGTACTTC.

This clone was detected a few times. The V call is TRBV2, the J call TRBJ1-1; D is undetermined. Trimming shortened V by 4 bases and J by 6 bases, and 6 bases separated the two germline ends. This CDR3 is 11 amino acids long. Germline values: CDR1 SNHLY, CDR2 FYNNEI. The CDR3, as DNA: TGTGCCAGCAGTGTGGGCGCTGAAGCTTTCTTT. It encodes CASSVGAEAFF.

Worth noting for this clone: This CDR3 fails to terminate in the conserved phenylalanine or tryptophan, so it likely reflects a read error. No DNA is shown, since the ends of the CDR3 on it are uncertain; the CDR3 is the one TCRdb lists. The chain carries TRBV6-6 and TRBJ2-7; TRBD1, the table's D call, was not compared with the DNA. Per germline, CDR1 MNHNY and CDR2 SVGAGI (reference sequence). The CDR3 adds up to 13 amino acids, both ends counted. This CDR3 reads CASSYDRITPRVC.

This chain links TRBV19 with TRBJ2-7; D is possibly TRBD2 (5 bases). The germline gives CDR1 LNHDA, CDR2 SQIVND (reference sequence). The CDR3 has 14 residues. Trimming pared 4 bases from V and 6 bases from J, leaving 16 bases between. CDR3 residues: CASSTRGILAEQYF. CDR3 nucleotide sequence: TGTGCCAGTAGTACACGGGGTATTCTTGCCGAGCAGTACTTC.

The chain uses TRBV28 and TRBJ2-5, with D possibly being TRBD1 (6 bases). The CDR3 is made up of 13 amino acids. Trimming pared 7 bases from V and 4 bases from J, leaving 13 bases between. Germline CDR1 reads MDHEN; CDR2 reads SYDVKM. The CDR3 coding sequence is TGTGCCAGCAACACAGGGATGAGAGAGACCCAGTACTTC. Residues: CASNTGMRETQYF. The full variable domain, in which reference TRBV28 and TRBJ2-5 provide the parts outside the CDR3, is DVKVTQSSRYLVKRTGEKVFLECVQDMDHENMFWYRQDPGLGLRLIYFSYDVKMKEKGDIPEGYSVSREKKERFSLILESASTNQTSMYLCASNTGMRETQYFGPGTRLLVL.

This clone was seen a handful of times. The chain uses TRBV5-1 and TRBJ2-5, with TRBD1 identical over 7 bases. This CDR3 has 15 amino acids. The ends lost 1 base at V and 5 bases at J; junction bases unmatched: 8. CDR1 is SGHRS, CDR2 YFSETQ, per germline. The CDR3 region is CASSLRDSKRETQYF. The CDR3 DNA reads TGCGCCAGCAGCTTGAGGGACAGCAAACGGGAGACCCAGTACTTC.

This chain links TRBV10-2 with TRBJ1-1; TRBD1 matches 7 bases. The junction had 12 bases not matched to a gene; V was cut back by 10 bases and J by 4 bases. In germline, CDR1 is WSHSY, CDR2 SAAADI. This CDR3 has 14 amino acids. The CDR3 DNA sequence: TGCGCCATCCGGACAGGAGGAATGGCCACTGAAGCTTTCTTT. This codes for CAIRTGGMATEAFF.

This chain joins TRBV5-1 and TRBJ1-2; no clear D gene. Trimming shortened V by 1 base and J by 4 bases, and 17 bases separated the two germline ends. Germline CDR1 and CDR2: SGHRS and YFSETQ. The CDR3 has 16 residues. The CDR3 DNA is TGCGCCAGCAGCTTGTCAGGTCGGAGCATCACCTATGGCTACACCTTC. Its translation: CASSLSGRSITYGYTF.

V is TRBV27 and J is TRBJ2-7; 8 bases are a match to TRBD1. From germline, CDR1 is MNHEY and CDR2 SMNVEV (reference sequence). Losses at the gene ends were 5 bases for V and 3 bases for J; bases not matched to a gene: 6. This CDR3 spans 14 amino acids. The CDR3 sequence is CASSRTGSLYEQYF. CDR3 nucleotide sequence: TGTGCCAGCAGTCGGACAGGGTCCCTCTACGAGCAGTACTTC.

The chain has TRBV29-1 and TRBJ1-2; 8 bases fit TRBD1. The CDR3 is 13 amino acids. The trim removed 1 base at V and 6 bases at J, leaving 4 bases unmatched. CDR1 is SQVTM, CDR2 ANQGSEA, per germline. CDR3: CSVEATGVDGYTF. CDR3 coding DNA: TGCAGCGTTGAAGCGACAGGGGTGGATGGCTACACCTTC.

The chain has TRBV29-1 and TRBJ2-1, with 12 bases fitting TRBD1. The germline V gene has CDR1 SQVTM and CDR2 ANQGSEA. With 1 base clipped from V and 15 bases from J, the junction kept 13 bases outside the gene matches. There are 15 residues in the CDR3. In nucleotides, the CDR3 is TGCAGCGTTGAAGGGGACAGGGGGCCAAAGCGGCAGGGGTTCTTC. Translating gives CSVEGDRGPKRQGFF.

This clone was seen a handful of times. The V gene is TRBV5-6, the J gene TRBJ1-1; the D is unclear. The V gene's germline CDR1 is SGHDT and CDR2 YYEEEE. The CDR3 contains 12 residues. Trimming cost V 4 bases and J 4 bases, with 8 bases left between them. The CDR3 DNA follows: TGTGCCAGCAGCGGAGGGAGCACTGAAGCTTTCTTT. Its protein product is CASSGGSTEAFF.

Here the CDR3 reads CASSPTGGSYEQYF. CDR3 in DNA: TGTGCCAGCAGCCCGACAGGGGGCTCTTACGAGCAGTACTTC. The chain combines TRBV5-4 with TRBJ2-5; 10 positions agree with TRBD1. The end of the DNA aligns better with TRBJ2-7, so the J call may be wrong. CDR1 SGHNT and CDR2 YYREEE come from the germline V gene (reference sequence). This CDR3 is 14 amino acids long.

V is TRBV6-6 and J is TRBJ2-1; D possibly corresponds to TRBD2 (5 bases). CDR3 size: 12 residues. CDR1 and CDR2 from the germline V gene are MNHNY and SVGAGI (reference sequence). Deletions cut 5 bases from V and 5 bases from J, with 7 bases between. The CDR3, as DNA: TGTGCCAGCAGTCCAGCGGACAATGAGCAGTTCTTC. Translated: CASSPADNEQFF.

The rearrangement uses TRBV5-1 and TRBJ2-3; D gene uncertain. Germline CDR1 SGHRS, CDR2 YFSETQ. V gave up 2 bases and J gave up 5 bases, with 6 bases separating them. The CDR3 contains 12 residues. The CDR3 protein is CASSLVEDTQYF. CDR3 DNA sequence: TGCGCCAGCAGCTTAGTAGAAGATACGCAGTATTTT.